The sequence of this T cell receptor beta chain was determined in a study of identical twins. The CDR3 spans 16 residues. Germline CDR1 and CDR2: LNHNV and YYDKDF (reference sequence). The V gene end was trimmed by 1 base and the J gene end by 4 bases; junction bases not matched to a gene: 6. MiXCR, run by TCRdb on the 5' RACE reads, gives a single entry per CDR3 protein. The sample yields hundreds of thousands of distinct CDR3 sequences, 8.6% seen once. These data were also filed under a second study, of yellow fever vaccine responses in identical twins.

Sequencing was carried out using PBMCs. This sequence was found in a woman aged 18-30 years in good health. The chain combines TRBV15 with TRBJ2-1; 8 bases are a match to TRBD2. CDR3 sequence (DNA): TGTGCCACCAGCAGAGGAGGCACTAGCGGTTACAATGAGCAGTTCTTC. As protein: CATSRGGTSGYNEQFF.